This T cell receptor (beta chain) is drawn from a study of Graves' ophthalmopathy and Graves' hyperthyroidism. Findings and limits, study-wide: Ophthalmopathy could be told apart from stable hyperthyroidism by a 13-signature model (under 90% sensitivity, approximately 81% specificity).

CDR1 and CDR2 (germline): MNHEY, SVGEGT. The CDR3 runs to 17 residues. V dropped 7 bases and J dropped 6; count of bases not matched to a gene: 14. Amplified material comprised TCR beta CDR3 regions derived from RNA transcripts. HTBI-primed first-round RT-PCR preceded second-round multiplex PCR. TCRdb called the multiplex PCR reads again in MiXCR, with one record for every CDR3 protein. This sample has about 220,000 distinct CDR3 sequences, with roughly a fifth found just once. This clonotype was counted at least ten times. Its antigen is unidentified. The clonotype was recovered from a woman between 50 and 59 years old with Graves' ophthalmopathy. Material for sequencing was peripheral blood. The V gene is TRBV6-2 or TRBV6-3, the J gene TRBJ2-7; 14 bases agree with TRBD2. CDR3 sequence (DNA): TGTGCCAGCACCAATGCCGGGACTAGCGGGAGAAGAGGCGAGCAGTACTTC. Encoded protein: CASTNAGTSGRRGEQYF.